This paragraph covers one TCR beta chain sequence. Its antigen remains unidentified. The data stem from a study of lymphopenia after photon versus proton radiotherapy. Study conclusions and caveats: In patients who died, overall survival fell as post-nadir TCR diversity dropped more. Photon-treated patients lost naive T cells and TCR diversity; proton-treated stayed stable.

TCRdb keeps only in-frame clones here, not all; method: immunoSEQ multiplex PCR. The table shows 68,000 or so clones, with approximately 91% occurring only once. The input for sequencing was peripheral blood, taken from a patient treated with photon-based radiotherapy. This clonotype was sampled from a woman aged 70-85 years with pancreatic cancer.

CDR3 DNA: TGTGCCAGCAGCTTGTCAGGAGGCGAGCAGTACTTC. This codes for CASSLSGGEQYF. This chain joins TRBV7-8 and TRBJ2-7, with a possible D match to TRBD2 (5 bases). The germline V gene encodes CDR1 SGHVS and CDR2 FQNEAQ. The CDR3 extends over 12 amino acids. V gave up 3 bases and J gave up 6 bases, with 9 bases separating them.